This T cell receptor (beta chain) was identified during a study of spatial heterogeneity in lung cancer. Study details: After resection, follow-up PBMC samples were sequenced when available, at a median of roughly 26 months later. Study results and limitations: Relative to follow-up, resection was when ubiquitous expanded tumor TCRs appeared more in blood.

This clonotype occurred many times. Its target is not known. Individually, TCR cDNA molecules were each labelled with a unique molecular identifier. TCRdb recomputed calls from the 5' RACE reads with MiXCR, one row per CDR3 protein. The sample records 50,000 or so distinct CDR3 sequences, 12% being singletons. The sample's time point: blood at routine non-recurrence follow-up after resection. Unsorted whole RNA from tumor, nontumor lung or frozen PBMC underwent sequencing. The source was PBMCs, collected at follow-up. This receptor was identified in a male donor with early-stage non-small cell lung cancer.

This chain's CDR3 is CASSSVSSSYNEQFF. The CDR3 DNA reads TGTGCCAGCAGTTCGGTCAGTTCATCCTACAATGAGCAGTTCTTC. The chain combines TRBV27 with TRBJ2-1, with D unclear. The CDR3 totals 15 residues. Germline V gene data show CDR1 as MNHEY and CDR2 as SMNVEV (reference sequence). Between the trimmed V and J ends, which lost 4 bases and 1 base, there was a span of 11 bases.